The subject of this entry is one T cell receptor (beta chain). This entry is derived from a study of T cell changes during pregnancy in multiple sclerosis. This CDR3 is built from 17 residues. The assay was immunoSEQ multiplex PCR, and TCRdb's table has in-frame clones only and misses some. Here the sample spans approximately 44,000 clones, about nine tenths being singletons. Sequenced material: CD4+ T cells from peripheral blood mononuclear cells, taken in the third trimester of pregnancy. This sequence joins TRBV21-1 and TRBJ2-5; the table calls TRBD1, which could not be checked here. TRBV21-1 counts as a pseudogene. This receptor was obtained from a female donor with multiple sclerosis, enrolled in a pregnancy study. The CDR3 sequence is CASSKDPPGFGQETQYF. CDR3 DNA sequence: TGTGCCAGCAGCAAAGACCCGCCAGGGTTTGGCCAAGAGACCCAGTACTTC.